A selection of T cell receptor beta chains follows, all from one sample in a study of blood T cell repertoires in COVID-19. Data came from immunoSEQ multiplex PCR; TCRdb stores just in-frame clones and leaves some out. The sample holds 150,000 to 200,000 clones, around 82% seen once. Source material: peripheral blood. Receptors were obtained from a human donor with acute or convalescent COVID-19. The donor label of this sample is uncertain. Each CDR3 is given with its conserved first and last residue. The D gene is left open where the match is weak. Only some rows state a clone size, as once, few, many or a class for expanded clones.

v_gene,d_gene,j_gene,abundance,CDR3nt,CDR3aa
TRBV2,TRBD2,TRBJ2-1,once,TGTGCCAGCAGTGAACTAGCGGGGCAATACAATGAGCAGTTCTTC,CASSELAGQYNEQFF
TRBV10-1,TRBD2,TRBJ2-3,-,TGCGCCAGCAGTAAGACTAGCGGTCACGGTACGCAGTATTTT,CASSKTSGHGTQYF
TRBV18,TRBD2,TRBJ2-3,-,TGTGCCAGCTCACCGCGGAGACTAGCGGGAGCTAGCACAGATACGCAGTATTTT,CASSPRRLAGASTDTQYF
TRBV28,TRBD1,TRBJ2-1,-,TGTGCCAGCAGTTCCTGGGACAGTGTGGTTGAGCAGTTCTTC,CASSSWDSVVEQFF
TRBV6-6,-,TRBJ1-1,-,TGTGCCAGCAGTTCTATGCGGAGCGCAGGGTTCACTGAAGCTTTCTTT,CASSSMRSAGFTEAFF
TRBV19,TRBD1,TRBJ2-5,-,TGTGCCAGTAGTGACAGGGGGTCTCGTGAGACCCAGTACTTC,CASSDRGSRETQYF
TRBV18,-,TRBJ2-1,-,TGTGCCAGCTCTAGGCGACAGGGAGGAGACAATGAGCAGTTCTTC,CASSRRQGGDNEQFF
TRBV5-1,TRBD1,TRBJ1-1,-,TGCGCCAGCAGCTTGGGTCATCAGGGGGGAGCTGAAGCTTTCTTT,CASSLGHQGGAEAFF
TRBV5-1,TRBD2,TRBJ2-7,-,TGCGCCAGCAGCTTGGGGATAGCGGGAGGGGCCTACGAGCAGTACTTC,CASSLGIAGGAYEQYF
TRBV19,TRBD1,TRBJ2-5,-,TGTGCCAGTAGTCACGGACAGGGGGCGGGAGAGACCCAGTACTTC,CASSHGQGAGETQYF
TRBV5-1,TRBD2,TRBJ2-2,-,TGCGCCAGCAGCTTGGCAACTAGCGGTCCCGGGGAGCTGTTTTTT,CASSLATSGPGELFF
TRBV12-3/TRBV12-4,-,TRBJ1-5,-,TGTGCCAGCAGTGGACAGATTAATCAGCCCCAGCATTTT,CASSGQINQPQHF
TRBV20-1,TRBD2,TRBJ2-5,-,TGCAGTGCTAGTAGGGCTAGCGGGGAAGAGACCCAGTACTTC,CSASRASGEETQYF
TRBV6-5,-,TRBJ1-2,-,TGTGCCAGCACCCCCCTCAGGGGAGTCTATGGCTACACCTTC,CASTPLRGVYGYTF
TRBV19,-,TRBJ1-1,-,TGTGCCAGTAGTATTGCCAGGAACACTGAAGCTTTCTTT,CASSIARNTEAFF
TRBV29-1,TRBD1,TRBJ1-1,-,TGCAGCGAGCTGGGGCAGGGGGCTGAAGCTTTCTTT,CSELGQGAEAFF
TRBV6-2/TRBV6-3,-,TRBJ2-6,-,TGTGCCAGCAGTTACGGCAGGGTAGCTGGGGCCAACGTCCTGACTTTC,CASSYGRVAGANVLTF
TRBV29-1,TRBD2,TRBJ2-1,-,TGCAGCGTTCCTGGACTAGCGGGGCGGGATGAGCAGTTCTTC,CSVPGLAGRDEQFF
TRBV28,TRBD1,TRBJ1-4,-,TGTGCCAGCAGTTTGCCCGACAGGGAACAACTGTTTTTT,CASSLPDREQLFF
TRBV11-3,-,TRBJ2-7,-,TGTGCCAGCAGCTTTAGACCGGGTTCCGGGGAGCAGTACTTC,CASSFRPGSGEQYF
TRBV6-5,-,TRBJ2-7,-,TGTGCCAGCCGAAGGGGATACGCCTACGAGCAGTACTTC,CASRRGYAYEQYF
TRBV6-5,-,TRBJ2-3,-,TGTGCCAGCAGGCCGGACGGAGGAAATACGCAGTATTTT,CASRPDGGNTQYF
TRBV5-6,-,TRBJ1-5,-,TGTGCCAGCAGCAACCGACAGTATAGCAATCAGCCCCAGCATTTT,CASSNRQYSNQPQHF
TRBV28,TRBD1,TRBJ1-6,-,TGTGCCAGCGACTCGGGACAGTCAGTTTCACCCCTCCACTTT,CASDSGQSVSPLHF
TRBV18,-,TRBJ1-1,-,TGTGCCAGCTCATCTCCAGGGCTGATGAACACTGAAGCTTTCTTT,CASSSPGLMNTEAFF
TRBV9,TRBD1,TRBJ2-3,-,TGTGCCAGCAGCGTAGTTGTGACAGGGATAGCAGATACGCAGTATTTT,CASSVVVTGIADTQYF
TRBV7-9,-,TRBJ1-2,-,TGTGCCAGCAGCTTAGGGACAGACAACTATGGCTACACCTTC,CASSLGTDNYGYTF
TRBV6-5,-,TRBJ1-1,-,TGTGCCAGCAGTTACGGCTCCTACCCGGGGACTGAAGCTTTCTTT,CASSYGSYPGTEAFF
TRBV5-4,-,TRBJ1-1,-,TGTGCCAGCAGCCAGTACCTTACAAGGCCGGGGGACACTGAAGCTTTCTTT,CASSQYLTRPGDTEAFF
TRBV6-5,-,TRBJ1-6,-,TGTGCCAGCAGCGACGGGAATTCACCCCTCCACTTT,CASSDGNSPLHF
TRBV6-5,-,TRBJ2-5,-,TGTGCCAGCAGTTATCAAAAAAGCTCTTACTTC,CASSYQKSSYF
TRBV11-1,-,TRBJ2-7,-,TGTGCCAGCAGCTTAGCCGAGAGAGGGGAGCAGTACTTC,CASSLAERGEQYF
TRBV19,-,TRBJ1-5,-,TGTGCCAGTAGTGAATATCGACGGAGTGACTATCAGCCCCAGCATTTT,CASSEYRRSDYQPQHF
TRBV27,-,TRBJ1-5,few,TGTGCCAGCAGTTCAATCACAGACCTCAATCAGCCCCAGCATTTT,CASSSITDLNQPQHF
TRBV10-3,-,TRBJ1-1,-,TGTGCCATCAGTGATCCAGGGCTGAACACTGAAGCTTTCTTT,CAISDPGLNTEAFF
TRBV5-4,-,TRBJ1-4,-,TGTGCCAGCAGCGCCGGAATGGAAGGAGTTGAAAAACTGTTTTTT,CASSAGMEGVEKLFF
TRBV19,-,TRBJ2-3,-,TGTGCCAGTAGTATACAGGGATTTACAGATACGCAGTATTTT,CASSIQGFTDTQYF
TRBV11-3,TRBD2,TRBJ2-1,-,TGTGCCAGCAGCGAGGGAGGGCGGGGGTACAATGAGCAGTTCTTC,CASSEGGRGYNEQFF
TRBV7-9,-,TRBJ2-1,-,TGTGCCAGCAGCCTCGGGTCTGGGAGGAGTTACAATGAGCAGTTCTTC,CASSLGSGRSYNEQFF
TRBV3-1/TRBV3-2,-,TRBJ1-3,-,TGTGCCAGCAGCCGCTCTCTGCTTTGGGCAGGGCGTTCTGGAAACACCATATATTTT,CASSRSLLWAGRSGNTIYF
TRBV6-5,TRBD2,TRBJ2-1,-,TGTGCCACCGCCCTTAGCGGGTACAATGAGCAGTTCTTC,CATALSGYNEQFF
TRBV19,TRBD1,TRBJ1-6,once,TGTGCCAGTAGTATAACCGGGACAGCTTCACCCCTCCACTTT,CASSITGTASPLHF
TRBV28,-,TRBJ1-5,-,TGTGCCAGCAGTCTTCAGAATCAGCCCCAGCATTTT,CASSLQNQPQHF
TRBV10-2,TRBD2,TRBJ2-2,-,TGCGCCAGCAGACTAAGCGGGGGGGCCTCCACCGGGGAGCTGTTTTTT,CASRLSGGASTGELFF
TRBV15,-,TRBJ1-1,-,TGTGCCACCAGCAGAGATGATCAAGTAAGGAGGGGCCCTGAAGCTTTCTTT,CATSRDDQVRRGPEAFF
TRBV7-3,-,TRBJ1-3,-,TGTGCCAGCAGCCGTAATGGGGCAGGGGGAAACACCATATATTTT,CASSRNGAGGNTIYF
TRBV6-1,TRBD2,TRBJ2-7,-,TGTGCCAGCAGTGTTCGGGTAGGAGTTAGCGGGACTACCTACGAGCAGTACTTC,CASSVRVGVSGTTYEQYF
TRBV6-5,TRBD1,TRBJ1-4,-,TGTGCCAGCAGGAGGCCGGACAGGGGTAATGAAAAACTGTTTTTT,CASRRPDRGNEKLFF
TRBV9,TRBD1,TRBJ1-3,once,TGTGCCAGCAGCGTAGTGGGGGACAGTCTCGCTGGAAACACCATATATTTT,CASSVVGDSLAGNTIYF
TRBV6-1,TRBD1,TRBJ2-7,-,TGTGCCAGCAGTGAACAACAGGGGATCTACGAGCAGTACTTC,CASSEQQGIYEQYF
TRBV30,TRBD1,TRBJ1-4,few,TGTGCCTGGAGTCGCGACAGGGGGAATGAAAAACTGTTTTTT,CAWSRDRGNEKLFF
TRBV5-6,TRBD1,TRBJ1-2,few,TGTGCCAGCAGCGCTTTAACAGGGGAGAATGGCTACACCTTC,CASSALTGENGYTF
TRBV5-1,-,TRBJ2-2,-,TGCGCCAGCACCGCAAGGGGAAACACCGGGGAGCTGTTTTTT,CASTARGNTGELFF